This TCR beta chain comes out of a study of shared clonotypes between healthy human individuals. General study results and limits: Clonotype sharing among donors likely depends on sequencing depth. Among several donors, about 5% of naive CD4 clonotypes were found in common.

Germline lookup yields CDR1 SGHRS and CDR2 YFSETQ. The junction had 11 bases not matched to a gene; V was cut back by 4 bases and J by 5 bases. The CDR3 loop spans 15 amino acids. Notes on this clone: Its cognate antigen is unknown.

Naive CD8 cells, CD45RO-negative and positively selected for CCR7, excluded terminally differentiated effector memory CD45RA+ cells. The protocol was immunoSEQ multiplex PCR, while the TCRdb copy is restricted to in-frame clones and leaves out a portion. This sample has about 2.1 million clones, with 90% to 95% found just once. The chain links TRBV5-1 to TRBJ1-2; TRBD1 agrees at 7 bases. The receptor was isolated from a man between 18 and 35 years old in good health. Some clones in this sample may be carry-over from other donors' samples. Specimen: naive CD8+ T cells from PBMCs. The CDR3 coding sequence is TGCGCCAGCAGCCCGACAGGGCCCACGAAGTATGGCTACACCTTC. Amino acid sequence: CASSPTGPTKYGYTF.